The 26 T cell receptor beta chains presented below share a single source sample, sequenced in a study of T-cell memory formation after mild COVID-19. MiXCR was run by TCRdb on the 5' RACE reads, yielding one entry per CDR3 protein. This sample has approximately 150,000 distinct CDR3 sequences, with roughly 6.3% found just once. Sequencing was performed on PBMCs or a T cell subset sorted from them (not recorded which). The receptors originated from an adult woman who had mild COVID-19 (a few samples of this study predate the infection). Cell type and time point are not known.

The table lists this clonotype with many counts. The genes are TRBV3-1 and TRBJ2-7, with 10 positions matching TRBD2. Germline values: CDR1 LGHDT, CDR2 YNNKEL (reference sequence). The V gene end was trimmed by 4 bases and the J gene end by 4 bases; junction bases not matched to a gene: 7. The CDR3 has 15 residues. CDR3 sequence: CASSPASGGAYEQYF. CDR3 nucleotide sequence: TGTGCCAGCAGCCCCGCTAGCGGGGGTGCGTACGAGCAGTACTTC.

This clonotype was recorded many times. The rearrangement uses TRBV29-1 and TRBJ2-7; 7 bases map to TRBD1. CDR1 is SQVTM, CDR2 ANQGSEA, per germline. J lost 7 bases, V lost 6 bases, and 12 bases had no gene match. CDR3 length equals 13 residues. CDR3 nucleotides: TGCAGCGTGGAGGCCACAGGGGCGAGGGAGCAGTACTTC. Protein: CSVEATGAREQYF.

The genes are TRBV20-1 and TRBJ2-1; no definite D call. V was shortened by 2 bases and J by 7 bases, with 9 bases between the two germline ends. CDR3 length: 12 residues. CDR1 is DFQATT and CDR2 is SNEGSKA in the germline V gene (reference sequence). The CDR3 sequence is CSARPTENEQFF. As DNA, the CDR3 is TGCAGTGCTAGACCTACCGAAAATGAGCAGTTCTTC.

This rearrangement joins TRBV5-1 to TRBJ2-1; D may be TRBD2 (6 bases). Per the germline V gene, CDR1 is SGHRS and CDR2 is YFSETQ. The CDR3 has 14 residues. V was clipped by 3 bases and J by 5 bases, with 12 bases between them. CDR3 sequence (DNA): TGCGCCAGCAGCTCCCTAGAGCGGGACAATGAGCAGTTCTTC. Its translation is CASSSLERDNEQFF.

V usage is TRBV5-1 and J usage is TRBJ2-3, with TRBD2 identical over 10 bases. This CDR3 is built from 18 residues. V shed 1 base, J shed 0 bases, and the junction held 8 bases outside the gene matches. Germline CDR1 and CDR2: SGHRS and YFSETQ. CDR3 sequence: CASSLRSSGGASTDTQYF. CDR3 bases: TGCGCCAGCAGCTTGAGATCCAGCGGGGGGGCCAGCACAGATACGCAGTATTTT.

The sample holds a few counts of this clonotype. The genes are TRBV7-2 and TRBJ1-2; maybe TRBD1 (6 bases). The CDR3 totals 14 residues. Germline CDR1 is SGHTA and CDR2 is FQGNSA. Trimming took off 5 bases at V and 1 base at J, with 11 bases between the two ends. This chain's CDR3 is CASSRTANNYGYTF. Here the CDR3 DNA reads TGTGCCAGCAGCCGGACAGCAAATAACTATGGCTACACCTTC.

This clonotype was seen many times. The V call is TRBV12-3 or TRBV12-4, the J call TRBJ1-1, with 7 positions matching TRBD1. The CDR3 has 16 amino acids. V lost 2 bases to trimming and J lost 1 base; unmatched junction nucleotides: 7. CDR3 in amino acids: CASSLQPRTGNTEAFF. The CDR3 nucleotides read TGTGCCAGCAGTTTACAACCGAGGACAGGGAACACTGAAGCTTTCTTT.

This chain joins TRBV25-1 and TRBJ1-4; D perhaps matches TRBD1 (6 bases). This CDR3 has 14 residues. Trimming took 6 bases from V and 8 from J, leaving 16 bases between them. CDR1 MGHDK and CDR2 SYGVNS come from the germline V gene. The CDR3 bases are TGTGCCAGCAGCGAACCCGGGGACAACGAAAAACTGTTTTTT. Protein sequence: CASSEPGDNEKLFF.

Ten or more counts support this clonotype. A junction end diverges from the germline sequence, so it may reflect a read error. The rearrangement links TRBV5-6 to TRBJ2-5, with a tentative D call TRBD2 (6 bases). Germline CDR1 reads SGHDT; CDR2 reads YYEEEE. The CDR3 is made up of 13 amino acids. DNA of the CDR3: TGTGCTAGCAATAGCGGAGAGTGGGAGACCCAGTACTTC. This codes for CASNSGEWETQYF.

In this sample, this clonotype turned up a few times. This chain connects TRBV9 to TRBJ1-1; the D gene is possibly TRBD1 (5 bases). Looked up from germline, CDR1 is SGDLS and CDR2 is YYNGEE. The CDR3 is 18 residues long. V lost 0 bases to trimming and J lost 3 bases, with 21 bases between them. CDR3 region: CASSVVSRWGDEDTEAFF. The CDR3 region has the DNA TGTGCCAGCAGCGTAGTCTCAAGGTGGGGGGACGAGGACACTGAAGCTTTCTTT.

This clonotype appeared many times. The chain employs TRBV5-1 and TRBJ1-1; D uncertain. The CDR3 has 13 amino acids. CDR1 and CDR2 (germline): SGHRS, YFSETQ. Trimming stripped 5 bases from V and 5 bases from J, with 13 bases between. CDR3 loop: CASRPGPGTEAFF. The CDR3 DNA follows: TGCGCCAGCAGACCTGGACCGGGGACTGAAGCTTTCTTT.

This clonotype showed up many times. The genes are TRBV12-3 or TRBV12-4 and TRBJ2-7; D perhaps matches TRBD1 (6 bases). Trimming took off 5 bases at V and 6 bases at J, with 14 bases between the two ends. The CDR3 consists of 13 residues. DNA of the CDR3: TGTGCCAGCAGTCGGACAGTGCCGAGCGAGCAGTACTTC. Protein sequence: CASSRTVPSEQYF.

This clonotype was seen a few times. This chain connects TRBV14 to TRBJ2-2; D gene unclear. The CDR3 length is 13 residues. CDR1 is SGHDN, CDR2 FVKESK, per germline. V lost 1 base, J lost 7 bases, and 7 bases lay in between. CDR3 sequence reads: CASSQGAVGELFF. The CDR3 DNA reads as TGTGCCAGCAGCCAAGGGGCGGTCGGGGAGCTGTTTTTT.

The chain is built from TRBV5-4 and TRBJ2-1; a weak D match, TRBD2 (6 bases). The CDR3 is 15 residues long. The germline gives CDR1 SGHNT, CDR2 YYREEE (reference sequence). The V gene lost 0 bases and the J gene lost 5 bases, with 12 bases spanning the gap. The CDR3: CASSLELAGHNEQFF. For the CDR3, the DNA is TGTGCCAGCAGCTTGGAACTAGCTGGCCACAATGAGCAGTTCTTC.

In this sample, this clonotype turned up many times. DNA of the CDR3: TGCAGTGCTAGAGACTTCCCTCCCCGGGACTTCGAGCAGTACTTC. Translated: CSARDFPPRDFEQYF. The rearrangement links TRBV20-1 to TRBJ2-7; possible D gene TRBD2, 6 bases. This CDR3 contains 15 residues. Trimming removed 0 bases at V and 6 bases at J, with 18 bases between. Germline V gives CDR1 DFQATT, CDR2 SNEGSKA (reference sequence).

V usage is TRBV4-2 and J usage is TRBJ2-7, with 10 nucleotides matching TRBD1. Germline assignment: CDR1 LGHNA and CDR2 YNFKEQ. The trim removed 0 bases at V and 4 bases at J, leaving 3 bases unmatched. The CDR3 spans 15 residues. The CDR3 protein is CASSQEGTGAYEQYF. The CDR3 region has the DNA TGTGCCAGCAGCCAAGAGGGGACAGGGGCGTACGAGCAGTACTTC.

The J gene is TRBJ2-3, the V gene TRBV15, with TRBD2 identical over 11 bases. The V and J ends lost 5 bases and 2 bases, in that order; junction bases with no gene match: 12. This CDR3 comprises 18 residues. CDR1 is LNHNV, CDR2 YYDKDF, per germline (reference sequence). The CDR3 sequence: CATSGLAGGLFDTDTQYF. In nucleotides, the CDR3 is TGTGCCACCAGCGGCCTAGCGGGGGGTCTCTTCGACACAGATACGCAGTATTTT.

This rearrangement joins TRBV29-1 to TRBJ1-1, with D uncertain. Per germline, CDR1 SQVTM and CDR2 ANQGSEA. Trimming stripped 2 bases from V and 8 bases from J, with 12 bases between. The CDR3 extends over 12 amino acids. CDR3 residues: CSVERLEGEAFF. The CDR3 region has the DNA TGCAGCGTTGAAAGGTTGGAGGGCGAAGCTTTCTTT.

This clonotype was picked up a small number of times. The V gene is TRBV7-6, the J gene TRBJ2-2, with 8 bases matching TRBD1. CDR1 is SGHVS and CDR2 is FNYEAQ in the germline V gene. This CDR3 has 16 amino acids. V dropped 4 bases and J dropped 5; count of bases not matched to a gene: 9. The CDR3 sequence: CASSSSGQVLTGELFF. CDR3 nucleotide sequence: TGTGCCAGCAGCTCCTCGGGACAGGTCCTTACCGGGGAGCTGTTTTTT.

This clonotype showed up many times. The V and J genes are TRBV18 and TRBJ1-1; 7 positions match TRBD1. The CDR3 contains 14 residues. The germline gives CDR1 KGHSH, CDR2 LQKENI. V lost 3 bases, J lost 5 bases, and 6 bases stayed unmatched. This CDR3 reads CASSPTGIGTEAFF. The CDR3 DNA is TGTGCCAGCTCACCGACAGGGATTGGGACTGAAGCTTTCTTT. Combining the CDR3 with reference TRBV18 and TRBJ1-1 gives the whole variable domain NAGVMQNPRHLVRRRGQEARLRCSPMKGHSHVYWYRQLPEEGLKFMVYLQKENIIDESGMPKERFSAEFPKEGPSILRIQQVVRGDSAAYFCASSPTGIGTEAFFGQGTRLTVV.

The rearrangement links TRBV7-8 to TRBJ1-2; possible D gene TRBD1, 6 bases. V lost 5 bases and J lost 7, with 11 bases in between. Per germline, CDR1 SGHVS and CDR2 FQNEAQ. The CDR3 is 12 amino acids. The CDR3 spells CASSQTRGGYTF. The CDR3 DNA sequence: TGTGCCAGCAGCCAAACCAGGGGTGGCTACACCTTC.

This clonotype was found many times. The V and J genes are TRBV12-3 or TRBV12-4 and TRBJ2-2; D possibly matches TRBD1 or TRBD2 (5 bases each). V lost 8 bases and J 1 base, leaving 20 bases between the germline ends. The CDR3 is 17 residues long. The CDR3 sequence is CASRSGWGPLNTGELFF. The DNA for the CDR3 is TGTGCCAGCCGCTCGGGATGGGGCCCGCTGAACACCGGGGAGCTGTTTTTT.

In this sample, this clonotype turned up many times. V usage is TRBV12-3 or TRBV12-4 and J usage is TRBJ2-5, with D perhaps matching TRBD2 (6 bases). The CDR3 extends over 14 amino acids. Trimming removed 2 bases at V and 5 bases at J, with 12 bases between. The CDR3 sequence: CASSLFAGWETQYF. The CDR3 nucleotides read TGTGCCAGCAGTTTATTTGCGGGATGGGAGACCCAGTACTTC.

This chain links TRBV20-1 with TRBJ2-3, with D tentatively TRBD2 (6 bases). Germline V gene lookup returns CDR1 DFQATT and CDR2 SNEGSKA (reference sequence). The CDR3 covers 17 residues. Trimming removed 2 bases from V and 0 bases from J, with 18 bases in between. This chain's CDR3 is CSARYPWGGASTDTQYF. CDR3 coding DNA: TGCAGTGCTAGATACCCCTGGGGCGGGGCTAGCACAGATACGCAGTATTTT.

V is TRBV27 and J is TRBJ2-7; a possible D gene is TRBD1 (5 bases). V lost 3 bases and J 0 bases, leaving 15 bases between the germline ends. Germline loops: CDR1 MNHEY, CDR2 SMNVEV (reference sequence). This CDR3 has 16 residues. In nucleotides, the CDR3 is TGTGCCAGCAGTTTGCACTCCCAGGGAATCTCCTACGAGCAGTACTTC. This gives the protein CASSLHSQGISYEQYF.

The chain couples TRBV12-5 to TRBJ2-1; the match to TRBD2 covers 11 bases. The CDR3 consists of 13 residues. V was pared by 7 bases and J by 9 bases, with 5 bases of the junction left unmatched. The germline gives CDR1 LGHNT, CDR2 FRNRAP. The CDR3 DNA reads TGTGCTAGTGTTGCTAGCGGGGGGATTGAGCAGTTCTTC. Its protein is CASVASGGIEQFF.